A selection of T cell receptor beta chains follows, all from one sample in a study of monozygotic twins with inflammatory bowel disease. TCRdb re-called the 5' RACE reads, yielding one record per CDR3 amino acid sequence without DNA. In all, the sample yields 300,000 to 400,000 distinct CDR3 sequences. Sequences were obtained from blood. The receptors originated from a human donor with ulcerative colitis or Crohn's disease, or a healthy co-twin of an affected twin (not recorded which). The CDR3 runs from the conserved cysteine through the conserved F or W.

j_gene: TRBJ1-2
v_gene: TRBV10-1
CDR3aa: CVRGGEPQGLHYGYTF

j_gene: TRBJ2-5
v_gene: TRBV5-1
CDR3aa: CASSFGTSQETQYF

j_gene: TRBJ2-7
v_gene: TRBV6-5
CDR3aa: CASSYSTAITYEQYF

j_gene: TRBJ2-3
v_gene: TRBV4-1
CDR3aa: CASSQVLDGTDTQYF

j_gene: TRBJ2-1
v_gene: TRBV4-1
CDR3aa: CASSKNGQYNEQFF

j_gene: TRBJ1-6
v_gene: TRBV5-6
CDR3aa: CASSRDVGSPLHF

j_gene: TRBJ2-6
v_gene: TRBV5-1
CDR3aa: CASSLEGATGANVLTF

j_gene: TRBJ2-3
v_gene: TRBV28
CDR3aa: CASPPRGLAGATQYF

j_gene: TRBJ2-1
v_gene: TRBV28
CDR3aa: CASSQGLPNEQFF

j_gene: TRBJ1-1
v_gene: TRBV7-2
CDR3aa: CASSLELRELNTEAFF

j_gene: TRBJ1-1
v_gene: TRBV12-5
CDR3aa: CASGLASGSTEAFF

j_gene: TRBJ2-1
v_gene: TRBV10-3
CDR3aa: CAIGTGDTSYNEQFF

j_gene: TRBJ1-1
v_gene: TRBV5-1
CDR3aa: CASCPGPNTEAFF

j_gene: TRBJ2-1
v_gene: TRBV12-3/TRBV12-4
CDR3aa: CASSALGAGGDNEQFF

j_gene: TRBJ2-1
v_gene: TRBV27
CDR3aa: CASQDSYNEQFF

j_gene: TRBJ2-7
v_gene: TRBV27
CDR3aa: CASSLSAGQRFYEQYF

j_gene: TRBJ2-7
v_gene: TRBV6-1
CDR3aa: CASSETSGRFYEQYF

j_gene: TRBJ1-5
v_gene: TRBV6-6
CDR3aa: CASSYSTGGKPQHF

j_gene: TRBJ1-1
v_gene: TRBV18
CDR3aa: CASSSRDRGPEAFF

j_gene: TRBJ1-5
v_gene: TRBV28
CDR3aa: CASSYSWTGGDNQPQHF

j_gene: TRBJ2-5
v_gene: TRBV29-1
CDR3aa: CSVVQGMEETQYF

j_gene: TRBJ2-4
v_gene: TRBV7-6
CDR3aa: CASSLRPLAKNIQYF

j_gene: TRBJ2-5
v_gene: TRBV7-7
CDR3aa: CASSRGTGRSRETQYF

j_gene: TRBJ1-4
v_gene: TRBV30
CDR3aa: CACLGRTNEKLFF

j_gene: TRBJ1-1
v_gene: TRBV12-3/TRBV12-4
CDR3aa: CASSLSRQAPTEAFF

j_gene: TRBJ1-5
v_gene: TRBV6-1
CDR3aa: CASSARTEDRMEPQHF

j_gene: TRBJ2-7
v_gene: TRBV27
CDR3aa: CASSATGGPYEQYF

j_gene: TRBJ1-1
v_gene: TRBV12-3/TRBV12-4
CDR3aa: CASGTRTLNTEAFF

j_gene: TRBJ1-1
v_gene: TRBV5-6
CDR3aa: CASSVQGAPTEAFF

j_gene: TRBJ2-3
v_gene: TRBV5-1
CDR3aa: CASSLEQGADTQYF

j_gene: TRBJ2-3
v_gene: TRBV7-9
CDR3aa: CASSGRTAYTDTQYF

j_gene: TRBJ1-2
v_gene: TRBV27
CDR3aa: CASSLSEGAQGYTF

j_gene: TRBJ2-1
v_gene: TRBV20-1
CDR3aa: CSASTSGGAMAEQFF

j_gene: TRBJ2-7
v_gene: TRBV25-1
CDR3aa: CASSEWGEQYF

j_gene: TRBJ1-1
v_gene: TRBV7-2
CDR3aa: CASTGQGRVTEAFF

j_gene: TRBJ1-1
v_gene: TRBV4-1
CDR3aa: CASSQVSGALLNTEAFF

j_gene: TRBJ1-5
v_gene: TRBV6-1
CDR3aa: CASSLWRDENQPQHF

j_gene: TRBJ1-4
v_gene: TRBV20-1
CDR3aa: CSARSRANPTNEKLFF

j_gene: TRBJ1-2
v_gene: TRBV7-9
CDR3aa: CASSPTNRGPNYGYTF

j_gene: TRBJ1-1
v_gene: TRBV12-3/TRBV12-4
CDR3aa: CASRREFAEAFF

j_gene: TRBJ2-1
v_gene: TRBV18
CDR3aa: CASSKRDSSYNEQFF

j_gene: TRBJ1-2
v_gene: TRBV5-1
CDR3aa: CASSLWGTGTYTF

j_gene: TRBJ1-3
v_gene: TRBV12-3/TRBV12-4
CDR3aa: CASSLYGNTIYF

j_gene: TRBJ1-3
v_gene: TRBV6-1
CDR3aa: CASSRGATQGFGNTIYF

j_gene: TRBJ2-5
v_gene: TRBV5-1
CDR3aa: CASSSPRDIGETQYF

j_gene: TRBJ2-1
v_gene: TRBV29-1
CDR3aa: CSATGSSYNEQFF

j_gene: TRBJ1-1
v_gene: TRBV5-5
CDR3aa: CASSRDRGSVLAEAFF

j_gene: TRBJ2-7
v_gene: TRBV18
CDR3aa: CASSESGQQSYEQYF

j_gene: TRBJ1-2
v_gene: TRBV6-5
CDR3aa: CASSYRGYGYTF

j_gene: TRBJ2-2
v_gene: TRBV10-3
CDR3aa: CAISERTGNTGELFF

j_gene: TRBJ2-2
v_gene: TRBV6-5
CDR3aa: CASKYRAGDNPGELFF

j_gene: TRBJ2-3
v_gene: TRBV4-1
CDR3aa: CASSQLPGEGTDTQYF

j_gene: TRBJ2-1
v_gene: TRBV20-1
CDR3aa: CSARDRGSVGKPAYNEQFF

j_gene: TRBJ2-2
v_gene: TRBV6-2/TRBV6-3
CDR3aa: CASSENRGWAGELFF

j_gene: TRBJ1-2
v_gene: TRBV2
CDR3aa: CASVGAGAGGYTF

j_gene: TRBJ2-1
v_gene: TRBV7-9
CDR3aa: CASSLSGTYNEQFF

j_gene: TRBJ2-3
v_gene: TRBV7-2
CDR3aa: CASSSKERDTQYF

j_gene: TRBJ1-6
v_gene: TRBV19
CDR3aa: CASSIGFTNSPLHF

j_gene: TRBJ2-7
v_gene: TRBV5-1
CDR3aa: CASSLSGDFGEQYF